This T cell receptor (beta chain) comes out of a study of OX40 agonist ivuxolimab in advanced cancers. Notes on the study in general: In the 0.1 to 3.0 mg/kg range, CD4+ and CD8+ blood T cells had expanded clonally by week 6.

The assay was immunoSEQ multiplex PCR, and TCRdb's table has in-frame clones only and misses some. The sample has about 95,000 clones; over 75% are singletons. In the case of this clone: Its antigen is as yet unknown.

Per the germline V gene, CDR1 is SGHRS and CDR2 is YFSETQ. Deletions cut 6 bases from V and 7 bases from J, with 19 bases between. CDR3 length: 15 amino acids. The sample here was CD4+ or CD8+ T cells sorted from blood, taken in a trial of the OX40 agonist ivuxolimab. V is TRBV5-1 and J is TRBJ1-4, with unresolved D. The sequence came from an adult with an advanced solid tumor such as melanoma, head and neck, liver or kidney cancer. DNA of the CDR3: TGCGCCAGCACCTGGAATTTGCAGGTCGGTGAAAAACTGTTTTTT. As protein: CASTWNLQVGEKLFF.